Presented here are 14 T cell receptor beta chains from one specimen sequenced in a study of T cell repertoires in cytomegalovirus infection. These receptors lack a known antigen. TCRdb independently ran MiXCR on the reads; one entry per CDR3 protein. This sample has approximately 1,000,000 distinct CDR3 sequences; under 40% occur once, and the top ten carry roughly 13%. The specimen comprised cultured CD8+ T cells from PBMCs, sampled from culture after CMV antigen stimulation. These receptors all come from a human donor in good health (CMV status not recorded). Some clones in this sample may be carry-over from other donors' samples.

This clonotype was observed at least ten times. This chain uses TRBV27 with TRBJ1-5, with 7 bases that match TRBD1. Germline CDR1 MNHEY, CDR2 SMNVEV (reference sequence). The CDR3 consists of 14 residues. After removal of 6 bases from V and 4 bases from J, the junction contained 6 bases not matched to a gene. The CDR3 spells CASSLQGQNQPQHF. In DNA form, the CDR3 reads TGTGCCAGCAGCTTGCAGGGACAGAATCAGCCCCAGCATTTT.

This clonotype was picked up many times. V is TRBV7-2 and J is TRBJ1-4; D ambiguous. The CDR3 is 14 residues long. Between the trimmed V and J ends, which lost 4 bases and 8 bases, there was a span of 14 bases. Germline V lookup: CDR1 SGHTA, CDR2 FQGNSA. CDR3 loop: CASSSVTPGEKLFF. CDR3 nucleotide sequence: TGTGCCAGCAGCTCCGTCACCCCGGGGGAAAAACTGTTTTTT.

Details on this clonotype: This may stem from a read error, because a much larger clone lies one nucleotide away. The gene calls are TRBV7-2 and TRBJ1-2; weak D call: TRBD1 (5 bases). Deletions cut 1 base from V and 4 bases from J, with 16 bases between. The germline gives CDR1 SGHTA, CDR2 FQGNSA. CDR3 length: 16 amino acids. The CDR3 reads CASSLVFGDQLYGYTF. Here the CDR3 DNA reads TGTGCCAGCAGCTTAGTTTTCGGGGACCAACTCTATGGCTACACCTTC.

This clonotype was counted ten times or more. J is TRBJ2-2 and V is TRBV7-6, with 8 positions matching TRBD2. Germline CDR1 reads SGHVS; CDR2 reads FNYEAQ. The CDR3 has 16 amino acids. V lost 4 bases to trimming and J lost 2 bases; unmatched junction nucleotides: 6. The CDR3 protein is CASSSGSGGNTGELFF. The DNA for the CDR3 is TGTGCCAGCAGCTCTGGCAGCGGGGGAAACACCGGGGAGCTGTTTTTT. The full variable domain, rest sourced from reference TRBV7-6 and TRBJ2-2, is GAGVSQSPRYKVTKRGQDVALRCDPISGHVSLYWYRQALGQGPEFLTYFNYEAQQDKSGLPNDRFSAERPEGSISTLTIQRTEQRDSAMYRCASSSGSGGNTGELFFGEGSRLTVL.

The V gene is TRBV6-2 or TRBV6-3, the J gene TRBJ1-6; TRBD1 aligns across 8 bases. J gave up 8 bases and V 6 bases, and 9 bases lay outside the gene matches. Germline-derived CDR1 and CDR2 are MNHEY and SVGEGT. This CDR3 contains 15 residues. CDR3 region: CASSPLRGLDSPLHF. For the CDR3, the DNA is TGTGCCAGCAGCCCCCTCAGGGGGCTAGATTCACCCCTCCACTTT.

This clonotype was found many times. The CDR3 nucleotides are TGTGCCAGCAGTTTACTACAGGGCGCAACTAATGAAAAACTGTTTTTT. Translated: CASSLLQGATNEKLFF. The J gene is TRBJ1-4, the V gene TRBV28; D perhaps matches TRBD1 (6 bases). Between the trimmed V and J ends, which lost 2 bases and 0 bases, there was a span of 10 bases. Germline CDR1 is MDHEN and CDR2 is SYDVKM. CDR3 length: 16 residues.

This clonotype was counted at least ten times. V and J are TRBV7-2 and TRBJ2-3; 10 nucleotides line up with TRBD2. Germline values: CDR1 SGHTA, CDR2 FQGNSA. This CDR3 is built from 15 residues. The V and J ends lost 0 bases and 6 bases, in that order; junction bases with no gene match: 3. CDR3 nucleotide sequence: TGTGCCAGCAGCTTAGCCCTAGCGGGGGAGGATACGCAGTATTTT. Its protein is CASSLALAGEDTQYF.

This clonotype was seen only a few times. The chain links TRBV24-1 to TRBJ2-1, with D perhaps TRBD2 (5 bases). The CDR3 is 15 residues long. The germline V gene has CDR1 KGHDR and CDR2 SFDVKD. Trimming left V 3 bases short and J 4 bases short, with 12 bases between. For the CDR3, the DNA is TGTGCCACCAGTGATCCCCAGCGGCCATACAATGAGCAGTTCTTC. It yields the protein CATSDPQRPYNEQFF.

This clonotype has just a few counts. CDR3 residues: CASSLRQGASATQYF. CDR3 DNA sequence: TGTGCCAGCAGTCTACGACAGGGGGCATCGGCTACGCAGTATTTT. V usage is TRBV6-2 or TRBV6-3 and J usage is TRBJ2-3; 10 bases map to TRBD1. With V trimmed by 5 bases and J by 8 bases, 10 bases remained unmatched. CDR1 and CDR2 (germline): MNHEY, SVGEGT. The CDR3 has 15 residues.

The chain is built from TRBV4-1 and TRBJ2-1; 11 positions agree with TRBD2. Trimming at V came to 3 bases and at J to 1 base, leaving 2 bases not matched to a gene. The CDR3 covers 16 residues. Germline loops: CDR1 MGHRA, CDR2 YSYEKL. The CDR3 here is CASSQTSGESYNEQFF. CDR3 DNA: TGCGCCAGCAGCCAGACTAGCGGGGAATCCTACAATGAGCAGTTCTTC.

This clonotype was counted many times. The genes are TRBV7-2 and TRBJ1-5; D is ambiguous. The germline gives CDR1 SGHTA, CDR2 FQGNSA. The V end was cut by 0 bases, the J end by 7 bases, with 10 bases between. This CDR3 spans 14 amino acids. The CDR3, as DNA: TGTGCCAGCAGCTTAGCCCGGGCGGGCCAGCCCCAGCATTTT. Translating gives CASSLARAGQPQHF. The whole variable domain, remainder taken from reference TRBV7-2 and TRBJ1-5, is GAGVSQSPSNKVTEKGKDVELRCDPISGHTALYWYRQSLGQGLEFLIYFQGNSAPDKSGLPSDRFSAERTGGSVSTLTIQRTQQEDSAVYLCASSLARAGQPQHFGDGTRLSIL.

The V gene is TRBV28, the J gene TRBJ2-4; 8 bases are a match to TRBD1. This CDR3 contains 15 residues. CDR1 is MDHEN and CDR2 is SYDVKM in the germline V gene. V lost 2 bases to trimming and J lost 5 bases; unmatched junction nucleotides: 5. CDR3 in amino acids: CASSLTQGAQNIQYF. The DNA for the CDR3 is TGTGCCAGCAGTTTAACCCAGGGGGCTCAAAACATTCAGTACTTC.

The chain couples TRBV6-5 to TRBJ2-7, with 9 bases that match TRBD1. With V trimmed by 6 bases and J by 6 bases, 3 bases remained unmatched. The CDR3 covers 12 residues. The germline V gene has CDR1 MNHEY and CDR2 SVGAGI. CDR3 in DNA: TGTGCCAGCAGCACAGGGGGCGGCGAGCAGTACTTC. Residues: CASSTGGGEQYF.

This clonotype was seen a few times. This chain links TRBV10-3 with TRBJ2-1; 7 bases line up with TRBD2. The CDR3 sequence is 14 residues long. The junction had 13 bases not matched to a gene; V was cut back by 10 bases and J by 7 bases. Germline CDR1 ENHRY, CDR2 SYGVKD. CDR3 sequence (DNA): TGTGCCACCCGGACTAGGGGCCCATATAATGAGCAGTTCTTC. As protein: CATRTRGPYNEQFF.